This is a list of T cell receptor beta chains from one sample in a study of blood T cell repertoires in COVID-19. Assay: immunoSEQ multiplex PCR; the TCRdb copy retains only in-frame clones and omits some. Among about 170,000 clones listed, approximately 84% were seen once. Material for sequencing was peripheral blood. These receptors were collected from a middle-aged man who had recovered from COVID-19. Both conserved end residues are part of each CDR3. D genes are given only for firm matches. Only part of the rows carry a size: once, few, many, or a class if the clone is expanded.

NA TRBJ2-2 TRBV7-8 TRBD1 CASSSRDRNTGELFF TGTGCCAGCAGCTCCCGGGACAGAAACACCGGGGAGCTGTTTTTT
NA TRBJ2-5 TRBV11-2 TRBD1 CASSFGTEIRQETQYF TGTGCCAGCAGCTTCGGGACAGAGATAAGACAAGAGACCCAGTACTTC
NA TRBJ2-2 TRBV27 NA CASSFSRGTGELFF TGTGCCAGCAGTTTTTCCAGAGGAACCGGGGAGCTGTTTTTT
NA TRBJ2-7 TRBV28 TRBD2 CASSPRFSGRYEQYF TGTGCCAGCAGTCCCCGGTTTAGCGGGAGGTACGAGCAGTACTTC
few TRBJ1-1 TRBV18 NA CASSPTVNTEAFF TGTGCCAGCTCACCTACGGTGAACACTGAAGCTTTCTTT
NA TRBJ2-2 TRBV5-5 TRBD1 CASGTGNTGELFF TGTGCCAGCGGGACAGGGAACACCGGGGAGCTGTTTTTT
NA TRBJ2-2 TRBV6-6 NA CASSYPEDRSELFF TGTGCCAGCAGTTACCCAGAAGACAGGTCGGAGCTGTTTTTT
NA TRBJ1-2 TRBV30 NA CASYPDREGNGYTF TGTGCCTCCTACCCGGACAGAGAAGGGAATGGCTACACCTTC
NA TRBJ2-2 TRBV7-2 NA CASSGTGGGGGELFF TGTGCCAGCAGCGGGACTGGAGGGGGCGGCGGGGAGCTGTTTTTT
NA TRBJ1-3 TRBV30 NA CAWSELGGSSGNTIYF TGTGCCTGGAGCGAGCTCGGTGGGAGCTCTGGAAACACCATATATTTT
NA TRBJ2-7 TRBV6-5 NA CASSRTPISYEQYF TGTGCCAGCAGTCGGACACCCATCTCCTACGAGCAGTACTTC
NA TRBJ1-1 TRBV19 TRBD1 CASSPRTGWTEAFF TGTGCCAGTAGTCCGAGGACAGGTTGGACTGAAGCTTTCTTT
NA TRBJ1-1 TRBV5-4 TRBD1 CASSETGGQSEAFF TGTGCCAGCAGCGAAACAGGGGGACAATCTGAAGCTTTCTTT
NA TRBJ2-5 TRBV7-9 TRBD2 CASSSGGETQYF TGTGCCAGCAGCTCGGGGGGAGAGACCCAGTACTTC
NA TRBJ2-7 TRBV10-3 TRBD2 CAISEELGLLYEQYF TGTGCCATCAGTGAGGAATTGGGACTACTCTACGAGCAGTACTTC
NA TRBJ2-6 TRBV28 TRBD1 CASSGRTGGSGANVLTF TGTGCCAGCAGTGGTAGGACAGGGGGCTCTGGGGCCAACGTCCTGACTTTC
NA TRBJ2-7 TRBV2 NA CASSVGPTGEQYF TGTGCCAGCAGTGTCGGCCCAACGGGGGAGCAGTACTTC
NA TRBJ2-1 TRBV5-1 TRBD2 CASSFRLAGLDNEQFF TGCGCCAGCAGCTTTAGACTAGCGGGCCTGGACAATGAGCAGTTCTTC
NA TRBJ2-1 TRBV11-2 TRBD1 CASSSNRGKAHEQFF TGTGCCAGCAGCTCTAACAGGGGGAAGGCTCATGAGCAGTTCTTC
NA TRBJ1-5 TRBV2 TRBD1 CASSPRTGADNQPQHF TGTGCCAGCAGCCCTAGGACAGGGGCAGACAATCAGCCCCAGCATTTT
NA TRBJ2-1 TRBV7-7 NA CASSPHGGSNEQFF TGTGCTAGCAGCCCCCACGGGGGTTCCAATGAGCAGTTCTTC
NA TRBJ1-3 TRBV7-2 NA CASKRGGGNTIYF TGTGCCAGCAAAAGAGGAGGGGGAAACACCATATATTTT
NA TRBJ2-7 TRBV3-1/TRBV3-2 NA CASSQSYGGAWGEQYF TGTGCCAGCAGCCAATCGTATGGGGGGGCATGGGGCGAGCAGTACTTC
once TRBJ1-2 TRBV18 NA CASSPEMPGKANYGYTF TGTGCCAGCTCACCCGAAATGCCGGGGAAAGCTAACTATGGCTACACCTTC
NA TRBJ2-3 TRBV5-1 NA CASSSPDSRGTDTQYF TGCGCCAGCAGCTCGCCGGACAGCCGAGGGACAGATACGCAGTATTTT
NA TRBJ2-3 TRBV28 TRBD1 CASSGSGQVTDTQYF TGTGCCAGCAGTGGGTCGGGACAGGTCACAGATACGCAGTATTTT
NA TRBJ1-4 TRBV27 NA CASSLVRVLGNEKLFF TGTGCCAGCAGTTTAGTCAGGGTGTTGGGTAATGAAAAACTGTTTTTT
NA TRBJ1-3 TRBV9 NA CASSVVATSGNTIYF TGTGCCAGCAGCGTAGTGGCAACCTCTGGAAACACCATATATTTT
NA TRBJ1-1 TRBV3-1/TRBV3-2 NA CASSQGATGNTEAFF TGTGCCAGCAGCCAAGGAGCTACGGGGAACACTGAAGCTTTCTTT
NA TRBJ1-4 TRBV27 TRBD1 CASSSTGGSNEKLFF TGTGCCAGCAGTTCCACAGGGGGTTCTAATGAAAAACTGTTTTTT
NA TRBJ1-6 TRBV7-8 NA CASSFLRGFSPLHF TGTGCCAGCAGCTTTCTCCGGGGGTTTTCACCCCTCCACTTT
NA TRBJ2-5 TRBV7-2 NA CASSLVTAHQETQYF TGTGCCAGCAGCTTAGTTACAGCACATCAAGAGACCCAGTACTTC
few TRBJ1-3 TRBV7-8 TRBD1 CASTPDRASGNTIYF TGTGCCAGCACCCCAGACAGGGCCTCTGGAAACACCATATATTTT
few TRBJ2-4 TRBV11-3 TRBD1 CASSSRKAGQVDIQYF TGTGCCAGCAGCTCCCGAAAGGCGGGACAGGTTGACATTCAGTACTTC
NA TRBJ2-5 TRBV12-3/TRBV12-4 NA CASSSGETQYF TGTGCCAGCAGTTCGGGGGAGACCCAGTACTTC
NA TRBJ2-7 TRBV5-1 TRBD1 CASSLGTGGGEQYF TGCGCCAGCAGCCTAGGGACAGGGGGCGGCGAGCAGTACTTC
NA TRBJ2-2 TRBV5-1 NA CASSLVGLAYANTGELFF TGCGCCAGCAGCTTGGTGGGACTCGCCTACGCGAACACCGGGGAGCTGTTTTTT
once TRBJ1-1 TRBV4-1 NA CASSQVEYNGMNTEAFF TGCGCCAGCAGCCAAGTGGAGTATAACGGCATGAACACTGAAGCTTTCTTT
NA TRBJ1-1 TRBV23-1 TRBD1 CASSQYPGRQGNTEAFF TGCGCCAGCAGTCAATATCCAGGGAGACAGGGGAACACTGAAGCTTTCTTT
NA TRBJ2-5 TRBV6-2/TRBV6-3 TRBD2 CASSYTVSLAGGGSAETQYF TGTGCCAGCAGCTATACCGTCTCGCTAGCGGGGGGAGGTTCAGCGGAGACCCAGTACTTC
NA TRBJ2-2 TRBV19 TRBD1 CASSFGPGGTGELFF TGTGCCAGTAGCTTCGGTCCAGGGGGCACCGGGGAGCTGTTTTTT
NA TRBJ2-3 TRBV9 TRBD2 CASSVEAGSRYTQYF TGTGCCAGCAGCGTAGAAGCGGGATCCAGGTATACGCAGTATTTT
NA TRBJ2-7 TRBV9 TRBD2 CASSPGGVPSYEQYF TGTGCCAGCAGCCCTGGGGGGGTCCCCTCCTACGAGCAGTACTTC